Sequencing of this TCR beta chain was carried out in a study of cytomegalovirus exposure and HLA in healthy donors. Use of 60 Vbeta and 13 Jbeta primers characterized the PCR. Profiled with immunoSEQ multiplex PCR; TCRdb holds only in-frame clones, not every one. The data show 250,000 to 350,000 clones, 75% to 90% seen once. Points on this clone: Its antigen is unknown.

Germline lookup yields CDR1 MNHEY and CDR2 SVGAGI. Trimming cost V 5 bases and J 6 bases; bases outside gene matches: 9. The length of the CDR3 is 15 residues. General study points: Most of the CMV-associated TCR beta chains (in a later analysis) appeared to be HLA-restricted. A few of the chains that were CMV-associated were confirmed in vitro to be specific for CMV antigens.

The chain carries TRBV6-5 and TRBJ2-3; 9 bases line up with TRBD1. This receptor was obtained from a man in his forties or fifties in good health and CMV-seropositive. The sample was PBMCs. CDR3 DNA: TGTGCCAGCAGTCCATCGACAGGACAGGGGGATACGCAGTATTTT. Translated: CASSPSTGQGDTQYF.